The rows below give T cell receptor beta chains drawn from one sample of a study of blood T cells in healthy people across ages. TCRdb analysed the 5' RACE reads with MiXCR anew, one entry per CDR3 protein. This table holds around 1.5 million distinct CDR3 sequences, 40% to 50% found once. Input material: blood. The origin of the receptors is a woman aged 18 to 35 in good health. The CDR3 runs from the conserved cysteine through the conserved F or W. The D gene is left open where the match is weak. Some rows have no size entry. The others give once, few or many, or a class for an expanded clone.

CSAPPRDRDTYEQYF TGCAGTGCCCCCCCCCGGGACAGAGACACCTACGAGCAGTACTTC TRBD1 TRBV20-1 . TRBJ2-7
CSVADRNYGYTF TGCAGCGTTGCTGACAGGAACTATGGCTACACCTTC . TRBV29-1 . TRBJ1-2
CASSQVGRTYQETQYF TGTGCCAGCAGCCAAGTCGGCAGAACCTACCAAGAGACCCAGTACTTC . TRBV14 . TRBJ2-5
CASSLAGWANEQYF TGTGCCAGCAGTTTAGCAGGGTGGGCTAACGAGCAGTACTTC . TRBV12-3/TRBV12-4 . TRBJ2-7
CASSQAIERYF TGTGCCAGCAGCCAAGCCATCGAGCGGTACTTC . TRBV3-1 . TRBJ2-7
CASSSPRSGSGANVLTF TGTGCCAGCAGCTCCCCCCGATCTGGCTCTGGGGCCAACGTCCTGACTTTC . TRBV7-6 . TRBJ2-6
CASSWGLADEQFF TGCGCCAGCAGTTGGGGACTAGCGGATGAGCAGTTCTTC TRBD2 TRBV5-1 . TRBJ2-1
CASSSGTSTRLSSYEQYF TGTGCCAGCAGTTCCGGGACAAGTACCAGACTATCTTCCTACGAGCAGTACTTC . TRBV6-2/TRBV6-3 few TRBJ2-7
CASSPGGSGSYEQYF TGTGCCAGCAGCCCCGGGGGTAGCGGCTCCTACGAGCAGTACTTC . TRBV3-1 . TRBJ2-7
CASSATPTGAGNTIYF TGTGCCAGCAGCGCGACGCCGACGGGAGCTGGAAACACCATATATTTT . TRBV28 . TRBJ1-3
CAWSGTRLCTF TGTGCCTGGAGCGGGACTCGGCTTTGCACCTTC . TRBV30 once TRBJ1-2
CSGGPGQGPYEQYF TGCAGTGGGGGCCCTGGACAGGGACCCTACGAGCAGTACTTC TRBD1 TRBV20-1 . TRBJ2-7
CSAHRQGGSNQPQHF TGCAGTGCTCACCGACAGGGGGGTTCAAATCAGCCCCAGCATTTT TRBD1 TRBV20-1 few TRBJ1-5
CASSQDSPRLAGPVYEQYF TGTGCCAGCAGCCAAGATTCTCCGAGACTAGCGGGCCCGGTCTACGAGCAGTACTTC TRBD2 TRBV4-2 . TRBJ2-7
CASSLPSGERDTQYF TGTGCCAGCAGTTTGCCTAGCGGGGAAAGAGATACGCAGTATTTT TRBD2 TRBV6-2/TRBV6-3 few TRBJ2-3
CASSYSGTSGSNEQYF TGTGCCAGCAGTTATTCCGGGACTAGCGGGAGCAATGAGCAGTACTTC TRBD2 TRBV6-6 . TRBJ2-5
CAISGSSSQYGYTF TGTGCCATCAGTGGAAGCTCCTCCCAATATGGCTACACCTTC . TRBV10-3 . TRBJ1-2
CASSQEGPFPAGGRTQYF TGTGCCAGCAGCCAGGAGGGCCCTTTCCCGGCGGGAGGTCGTACGCAGTATTTT TRBD2 TRBV4-2 few TRBJ2-3
CATRRGSGYTF TGTGCCACCCGTCGGGGGTCTGGCTACACCTTC . TRBV28 . TRBJ1-2
CASSYLGTGNYGYTF TGTGCCAGCAGTTACCTCGGGACAGGGAACTATGGCTACACCTTC TRBD1 TRBV6-5 . TRBJ1-2
CASSFARGEWWGQNNEQFF TGTGCCAGCAGTTTCGCCCGCGGGGAGTGGTGGGGGCAGAACAATGAGCAGTTCTTC . TRBV28 . TRBJ2-1
CASSQDRGYTF TGCGCCAGCAGCCAAGATCGAGGCTACACCTTC . TRBV4-1 many TRBJ1-2
CASSSGQGLGQPQHF TGTGCCAGCAGTTCGGGACAGGGGTTAGGTCAGCCCCAGCATTTT TRBD1 TRBV27 . TRBJ1-5
CSALRQGAGETQYF TGCAGTGCTCTTAGACAGGGGGCAGGAGAGACCCAGTACTTC TRBD1 TRBV20-1 few TRBJ2-5
CASTKTGGYTEQFF TGTGCCAGCACCAAAACGGGGGGATACACTGAGCAGTTCTTC TRBD2 TRBV12-3/TRBV12-4 . TRBJ2-1
CASSLTGRAKDTQYF TGTGCCAGCAGTTTGACCGGGAGGGCCAAAGATACGCAGTATTTT TRBD2 TRBV12-3/TRBV12-4 . TRBJ2-3
CASSNRGADSPLHF TGTGCCAGCAGCAATCGGGGGGCGGATTCACCCCTCCACTTT . TRBV12-3/TRBV12-4 few TRBJ1-6
CASGPQLPTDTQYF TGTGCTAGTGGTCCCCAGCTCCCCACAGATACGCAGTATTTT . TRBV12-5 . TRBJ2-3
CASSRDGLAGSNTDTQYF TGCGCCAGCAGCCGGGACGGGCTAGCGGGATCTAACACAGATACGCAGTATTTT TRBD2 TRBV5-1 few TRBJ2-3
CASSQGGAYYEQYF TGTGCCAGCAGCCAAGGGGGGGCTTACTACGAGCAGTACTTC . TRBV16 few TRBJ2-7
CSVEGGYTEAFF TGCAGCGTTGAAGGAGGGTACACTGAAGCTTTCTTT . TRBV29-1 . TRBJ1-1
CASSLEREWSDTQYF TGTGCCAGCAGCTTGGAGAGGGAGTGGTCCGATACGCAGTATTTT . TRBV6-5 . TRBJ2-3
CASSLAAGLQETQYF TGTGCCAGCAGCTTAGCGGCGGGACTACAAGAGACCCAGTACTTC TRBD2 TRBV7-9 . TRBJ2-5
CASRPRDRVYEQYF TGTGCCAGCAGGCCCCGGGACAGGGTTTACGAGCAGTACTTC TRBD1 TRBV12-3/TRBV12-4 many TRBJ2-7
CASSFLAVSYEQYF TGTGCCAGCAGCTTCCTAGCGGTATCCTACGAGCAGTACTTC TRBD2 TRBV7-2 few TRBJ2-7
CASSLRRPGDGADVLTF TGTGCCAGCAGTCTTCGCAGGCCGGGGGATGGGGCCGACGTCCTGACTTTC . TRBV2 . TRBJ2-6
CATSAQGADEQYF TGTGCCACCTCGGCCCAGGGGGCGGACGAGCAGTACTTC TRBD1 TRBV27 . TRBJ2-7